This T cell receptor (beta chain) was sequenced for a study of blood T cell repertoires in COVID-19. The CDR3 has 14 residues. Trimming took off 7 bases at V and 6 bases at J, with 16 bases between the two ends. Germline CDR1 and CDR2: SGHNT and YENEEA. Here immunoSEQ multiplex PCR was the method, and the copy in TCRdb shows in-frame clones only, minus some. The sample yields a few hundred thousand clones, 89% seen once. Sample: peripheral blood. The sequence was obtained from a woman aged 30 to 39 with COVID-19, enrolled during active disease. The chain joins TRBV11-3 to TRBJ2-1, with D tentatively TRBD2 (6 bases). CDR3 DNA: TGTGCCAGCATTGGTAGGAGGGATCTCAATGAGCAGTTCTTC. Its protein is CASIGRRDLNEQFF. Full variable domain (remainder filled in from reference TRBV11-3 and TRBJ2-1): EAGVVQSPRYKIIEKKQPVAFWCNPISGHNTLYWYLQNLGQGPELLIRYENEEAVDDSQLPKDRFSAERLKGVDSTLKIQPAELGDSAVYLCASIGRRDLNEQFFGPGTRLTVL.